Included here is one T cell receptor beta chain sequence, with context. Original analysis: Cell counts per sample came from amplifying reference gene primers. Measured with immunoSEQ multiplex PCR; TCRdb has only the in-frame clones, and not every one. From that table come the V and J calls and clone size; the DNA was used to work out D and trimming. Altogether 200,000 to 250,000 clones are present, roughly nine tenths being singletons, with the ten largest covering about 2.2%. The CDR3 totals 14 residues. V lost 5 bases and J lost 2; bases outside the gene matches: 6. Germline CDR1 is SGHRS and CDR2 is YFSETQ. The entry originates in a study of blood T cell repertoires in COVID-19. About the research overall: In each case, the material was cDNA or gDNA derived from T cells, B-cell-depleted T cells, or PBMCs.

This TCR derives from a woman aged 45-65 years with acute or convalescent COVID-19. The rearrangement links TRBV5-1 to TRBJ2-5, with TRBD2 matching over 7 bases. Sequences were obtained from peripheral blood. This chain's CDR3 is CASRAGLLQETQYF. CDR3 nucleotides: TGCGCCAGCAGGGCGGGACTACTTCAAGAGACCCAGTACTTC.